The 22 T cell receptor beta chains listed next were all sequenced from one sample in a study of shared clonotypes between healthy human individuals. Using immunoSEQ multiplex PCR, the repertoire was profiled, and TCRdb retains in-frame clones only, with some absent. Among about 1 million clones listed, roughly 80% were seen once. Sequenced: memory CD4+ T cells sorted from blood. The subset is: CD45RA-negative fraction. Receptors originate from a man aged 18 to 30 in good health.

The chain recombines TRBV10-1 with TRBJ1-1; D is uncertain. There are 13 residues in the CDR3. Germline V gives CDR1 WNHNN, CDR2 SYGVQD (reference sequence). Trimming cost V 4 bases and J 0 bases, with 6 bases left between them. CDR3 in DNA: TGCGCCAGCAGTGTCACTCTGAACACTGAAGCTTTCTTT. This translates into CASSVTLNTEAFF.

The chain combines TRBV6-5 with TRBJ2-1; D possibly corresponds to TRBD2 (6 bases). Germline loops: CDR1 MNHEY, CDR2 SVGAGI. The germline V and J ends were trimmed by 8 bases and 3 bases, with 14 bases remaining between them. The CDR3 loop spans 14 amino acids. CDR3 DNA sequence: TGTGCCAGCCGGGACCCGGGGGTCTACAATGAGCAGTTCTTC. The encoded protein is CASRDPGVYNEQFF.

This chain connects TRBV2 to TRBJ1-4, with 8 bases fitting TRBD1. This CDR3 region has 14 residues. Germline V gene sequence: CDR1 SNHLY, CDR2 FYNNEI. V lost 7 bases and J lost 7; bases outside the gene matches: 8. The CDR3 sequence is CASNRQGPTEKLFF. The CDR3 nucleotides read TGTGCCAGCAACCGACAGGGGCCTACTGAAAAACTGTTTTTT.

V and J are TRBV19 and TRBJ1-5, with D perhaps matching TRBD1 (6 bases). The V gene lost 6 bases and the J gene lost 0 bases, with 15 bases spanning the gap. The CDR3 length is 16 residues. Germline V gives CDR1 LNHDA, CDR2 SQIVND (reference sequence). CDR3 sequence reads: CASRTTGTNSNQPQHF. CDR3 coding DNA: TGTGCCAGTAGAACGACAGGAACAAATAGCAATCAGCCCCAGCATTTT.

The chain uses TRBV28 and TRBJ1-4; no definite D call. V was clipped by 5 bases and J by 4 bases, with 23 bases between them. Germline V CDR1 and CDR2: MDHEN, SYDVKM. This CDR3 region has 18 residues. The CDR3 reads CASSPPFAEADINEKLFF. The CDR3 DNA is TGTGCCAGCAGTCCCCCTTTCGCCGAGGCCGACATTAATGAAAAACTGTTTTTT.

V gene TRBV5-1 combines with J gene TRBJ2-7; tentatively, D is TRBD1 (6 bases). This CDR3 has 13 amino acids. Per the germline V gene, CDR1 is SGHRS and CDR2 is YFSETQ. The V and J ends lost 6 bases and 5 bases respectively, with 15 bases between them. CDR3 region: CASTEINRDEQYF. The CDR3 DNA reads TGCGCCAGCACCGAAATTAACAGGGACGAGCAGTACTTC.

The chain joins TRBV5-1 to TRBJ1-1, with 7 bases matching TRBD1. This CDR3 region has 13 residues. Trimming cost V 7 bases and J 3 bases; bases outside gene matches: 6. Germline CDR1 reads SGHRS; CDR2 reads YFSETQ. The CDR3 protein is CASRKTGHTEAFF. CDR3 DNA sequence: TGCGCCAGCCGAAAGACAGGGCACACTGAAGCTTTCTTT.

The chain employs TRBV28 and TRBJ1-1; D is uncertain. CDR1 is MDHEN, CDR2 SYDVKM, per germline. This CDR3 spans 11 amino acids. The V end was cut by 6 bases, the J end by 7 bases, with 9 bases between. CDR3 amino acids: CASSQRLEAFF. CDR3 sequence (DNA): TGTGCCAGCAGCCAACGTCTTGAAGCTTTCTTT.

J is TRBJ1-1 and V is TRBV4-1, with D unresolved. This CDR3 region has 16 residues. From germline, CDR1 is MGHRA and CDR2 YSYEKL. Trimming left V 0 bases short and J 1 base short, with 12 bases between. CDR3: CASSQESAWRNTEAFF. CDR3 DNA: TGCGCCAGCAGCCAAGAATCGGCCTGGAGGAACACTGAAGCTTTCTTT.

This sequence joins TRBV27 and TRBJ2-5; the match to TRBD1 covers 11 bases. The ends lost 5 bases at V and 5 bases at J; junction bases unmatched: 7. CDR1 MNHEY and CDR2 SMNVEV come from the germline V gene (reference sequence). The CDR3 loop spans 15 amino acids. CDR3 nucleotides: TGTGCCAGCAGTGCGGGGACAGGGGGGTGGGAGACCCAGTACTTC. Its translation: CASSAGTGGWETQYF.

The V call is TRBV19, the J call TRBJ2-2; TRBD1 aligns across 7 bases. Trimming removed 4 bases from V and 6 bases from J; junction bases left unmatched: 5. Germline CDR1 LNHDA, CDR2 SQIVND (reference sequence). The CDR3 has 14 residues. The CDR3 DNA reads TGTGCCAGTAGTACATCTACAGGGGCCGGGGAGCTGTTTTTT. Protein sequence: CASSTSTGAGELFF.

The rearrangement uses TRBV10-3 and TRBJ1-4, with 7 bases lining up with TRBD1. CDR3 length: 15 amino acids. The germline V gene has CDR1 ENHRY and CDR2 SYGVKD. Unmatched junction bases numbered 13, after V lost 10 bases and J lost 5 bases. The CDR3 region has the DNA TGTGCCAACGAGTGCCTGGCGGGACAGAATGAAAAACTGTTTTTT. Translated: CANECLAGQNEKLFF.

V gene TRBV27 combines with J gene TRBJ1-6; D unclear. CDR1 MNHEY and CDR2 SMNVEV come from the germline V gene (reference sequence). The V and J ends lost 6 bases and 6 bases respectively, with 18 bases between them. The CDR3 sequence is 16 residues long. The CDR3 loop is CASRPNSVSGNSPLHF. The CDR3 bases are TGTGCCAGCAGACCGAACAGCGTCTCGGGTAATTCACCCCTCCACTTT.

This chain uses TRBV10-3 with TRBJ2-2; D may be TRBD1 (5 bases). Trimming shortened V by 3 bases and J by 6 bases, and 20 bases separated the two germline ends. From germline, CDR1 is ENHRY and CDR2 SYGVKD. The CDR3 has 17 amino acids. The CDR3 DNA sequence: TGTGCCATCAGTGACTCGGGTGGGGCCCTAAGGGCCGGGGAGCTGTTTTTT. Its translation: CAISDSGGALRAGELFF.

This clone was observed a handful of times. The chain couples TRBV10-3 to TRBJ1-2; D is ambiguous. This CDR3 is built from 12 residues. Germline CDR1 ENHRY, CDR2 SYGVKD. Trimming cost V 2 bases and J 5 bases, with 6 bases left between them. Here the CDR3 reads CAISEREYGYTF. CDR3 in DNA: TGTGCCATCAGTGAGAGGGAGTATGGCTACACCTTC.

About this clone itself: The junction does not match germline at one end; this may be a read error. The rearrangement joins TRBV7-7 to TRBJ2-5; D may be TRBD1 or TRBD2 (5 bases each). The CDR3 sequence is 14 residues long. Per the germline V gene, CDR1 is SSHAT and CDR2 is FNYEAQ (reference sequence). CDR3 region: CASSPDLGPGTQYF. The CDR3 coding sequence is TGTGCTAGCAGCCCCGACTTGGGACCGGGGACCCAGTACTTC.

Only one count was recorded for this clone. This chain connects TRBV14 to TRBJ2-6; D is undetermined. CDR3 size: 13 residues. The V end lost 4 bases, the J end lost 4 bases, and 5 bases lay between the germline ends. Germline CDR1 is SGHDN and CDR2 is FVKESK. CDR3 loop: CASSPGGANVLTF. The CDR3 region has the DNA TGTGCCAGCAGCCCAGGCGGGGCCAACGTCCTGACTTTC.

This clone has more than one count but fewer than ten. The chain recombines TRBV4-2 with TRBJ2-5; unclear D gene. V was clipped by 1 base and J by 5 bases, with 8 bases between them. This CDR3 spans 13 amino acids. Germline-derived CDR1 and CDR2 are LGHNA and YNFKEQ. The CDR3, as DNA: TGTGCCAGCAGCCAAGCACTTTCGGAGACCCAGTACTTC. It yields the protein CASSQALSETQYF.

This clone was counted between two and nine times. The rearrangement joins TRBV5-6 to TRBJ2-7, with 8 positions matching TRBD2. Germline CDR1 reads SGHDT; CDR2 reads YYEEEE. CDR3 size: 15 residues. Trimming at V came to 4 bases and at J to 3 bases, leaving 9 bases not matched to a gene. CDR3 coding DNA: TGTGCCAGCAGCCTAAGGAGCGGGAGTATCTACGAGCAGTACTTC. It specifies CASSLRSGSIYEQYF.

A few counts support this clone. The V and J genes are TRBV21-1 and TRBJ2-7; the table's D call, TRBD1, was not checked against the DNA. TRBV21-1 is annotated as a pseudogene. This CDR3 region has 18 residues. The DNA for the CDR3 is TGTGCCAGCAGCAGACGAGTCTCAACCGGGACAGGGGACTACGAGCAGTACTTC. Protein sequence: CASSRRVSTGTGDYEQYF.

This clone turned up a few times. The V gene is TRBV7-2, the J gene TRBJ2-2; TRBD2 agrees at 7 bases. CDR3 length: 15 residues. The germline V gene encodes CDR1 SGHTA and CDR2 FQGNSA. J was trimmed by 4 bases and V by 1 base; bases with no gene match: 3. The CDR3 DNA is TGTGCCAGCAGCTTAGGCGGGAGCGGCACCGGGGAGCTGTTTTTT. Translated: CASSLGGSGTGELFF.

V gene TRBV6-1 combines with J gene TRBJ1-6, with 7 nucleotides matching TRBD1. This CDR3 spans 14 amino acids. V shed 2 bases, J shed 6 bases, and the junction held 1 base outside the gene matches. Germline V gives CDR1 MNHNS, CDR2 SASEGT. This CDR3 reads CASSERDSNSPLHF. DNA of the CDR3: TGTGCCAGCAGTGAAAGGGACAGTAATTCACCCCTCCACTTT.